The clone carrying this TCR beta chain has a count of ten or more. A junction end diverges from the germline sequence, so it may reflect a read error. The data stem from a study of early T cells in non-severe SARS-CoV-2 infection. Germline-derived CDR1 and CDR2 are DFQATT and SNEGSKA (reference sequence). This CDR3 is 12 amino acids long. MiXCR was run by TCRdb on the 5' RACE reads, yielding one entry per CDR3 protein. The top ten hold 3.5% to 4.5% of the sample, which has some 26,000 distinct CDR3 sequences, around 4% seen once. The V gene is TRBV20-1, the J gene TRBJ2-1; 9 bases are a match to TRBD2. Sequencing used whole blood. The origin of this receptor is an adult who was a healthcare worker with PCR-confirmed SARS-CoV-2 infection or an uninfected control (not recorded which). The CDR3, as DNA: TGCAGTGCTAGATCAAAGAATAGCGGGAGAAGTTTC. It yields the protein CSARSKNSGRSF.